This T cell receptor beta chain was sequenced during a study of CD8+CD57+ T cells in acquired aplastic anemia. The template for TCR beta VDJ and CDR3 sequence profiling was genomic DNA. TCRdb recomputed calls from the reads with MiXCR, one row per CDR3 protein. The table shows 250,000 to 350,000 distinct CDR3 sequences, with 50% to 65% occurring only once. Ten or more counts support this clonotype. Germline-derived CDR1 and CDR2 are SGDLS and YYNGEE. This CDR3 is 16 amino acids long. Trimming shortened V by 0 bases and J by 5 bases, and 14 bases separated the two germline ends. Before being chosen for sequencing, patients had shown CD8+CD57+ cell expansion by flow cytometry.

The sequencing input was sorted CD4+, CD8+, or CD8+CD57+ T cells (not recorded which) from PBMCs. This sequence originates from a human donor with aplastic anemia. V gene TRBV9 combines with J gene TRBJ2-2; tentative D call: TRBD2 (6 bases). The CDR3 protein is CASSVEGGLQTGELFF. The CDR3, as DNA: TGTGCCAGCAGCGTAGAAGGAGGGCTGCAGACCGGGGAGCTGTTTTTT.